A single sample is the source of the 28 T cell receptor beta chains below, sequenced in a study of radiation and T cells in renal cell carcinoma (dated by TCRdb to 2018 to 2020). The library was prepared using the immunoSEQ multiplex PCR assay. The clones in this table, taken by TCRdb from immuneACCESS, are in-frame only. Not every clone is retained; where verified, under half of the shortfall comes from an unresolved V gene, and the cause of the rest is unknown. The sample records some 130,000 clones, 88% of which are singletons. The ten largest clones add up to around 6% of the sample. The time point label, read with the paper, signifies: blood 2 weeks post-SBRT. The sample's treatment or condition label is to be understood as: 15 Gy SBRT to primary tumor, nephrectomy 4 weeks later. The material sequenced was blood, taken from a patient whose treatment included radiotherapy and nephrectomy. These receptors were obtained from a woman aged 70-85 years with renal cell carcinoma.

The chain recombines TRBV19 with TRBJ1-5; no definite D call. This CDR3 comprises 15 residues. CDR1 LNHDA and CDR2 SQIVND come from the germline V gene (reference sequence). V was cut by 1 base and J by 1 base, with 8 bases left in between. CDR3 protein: CASSIVGRSNQPQHF. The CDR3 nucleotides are TGTGCCAGTAGTATAGTAGGGAGAAGCAATCAGCCCCAGCATTTT.

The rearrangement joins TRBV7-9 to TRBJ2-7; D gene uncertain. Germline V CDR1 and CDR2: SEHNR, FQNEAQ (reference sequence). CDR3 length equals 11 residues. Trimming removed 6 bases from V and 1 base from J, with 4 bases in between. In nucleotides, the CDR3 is TGTGCCAGCAGTAAGTCCTACGAGCAGTACTTC. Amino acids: CASSKSYEQYF.

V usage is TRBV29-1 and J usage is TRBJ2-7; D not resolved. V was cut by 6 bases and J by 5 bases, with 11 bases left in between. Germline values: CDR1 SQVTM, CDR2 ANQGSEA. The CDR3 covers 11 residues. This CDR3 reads CSVVFLDEQYF. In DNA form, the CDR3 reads TGCAGCGTCGTTTTTTTGGACGAGCAGTACTTC.

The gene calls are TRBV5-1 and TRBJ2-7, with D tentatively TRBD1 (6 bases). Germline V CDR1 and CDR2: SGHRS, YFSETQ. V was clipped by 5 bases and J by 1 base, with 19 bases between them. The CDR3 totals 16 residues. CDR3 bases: TGCGCCAGCAGGTCCACCGGGACAATCGGGTCCTACGAGCAGTACTTC. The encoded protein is CASRSTGTIGSYEQYF.

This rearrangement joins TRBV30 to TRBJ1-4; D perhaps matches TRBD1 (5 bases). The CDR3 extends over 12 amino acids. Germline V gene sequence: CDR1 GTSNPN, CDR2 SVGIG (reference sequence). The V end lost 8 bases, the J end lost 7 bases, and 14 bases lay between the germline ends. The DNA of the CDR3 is TGTGCCGGCCGGCAGGGAGGTGAAAAACTGTTTTTT. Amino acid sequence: CAGRQGGEKLFF. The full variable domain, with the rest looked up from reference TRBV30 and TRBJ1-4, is SQTIHQWPATLVQPVGSPLSLECTVEGTSNPNLYWYRQAAGRGLQLLFYSVGIGQISSEVPQNLSASRPQDRQFILSSKKLLLSDSGFYLCAGRQGGEKLFFGSGTQLSVL.

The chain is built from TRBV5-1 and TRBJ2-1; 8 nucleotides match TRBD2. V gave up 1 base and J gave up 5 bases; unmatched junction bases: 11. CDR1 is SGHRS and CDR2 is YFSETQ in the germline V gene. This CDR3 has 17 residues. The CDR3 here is CASSLLVPGGPNNEQFF. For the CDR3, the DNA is TGCGCCAGCAGCTTGCTGGTTCCGGGGGGGCCGAACAATGAGCAGTTCTTC. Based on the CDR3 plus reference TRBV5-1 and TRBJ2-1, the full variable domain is KAGVTQTPRYLIKTRGQQVTLSCSPISGHRSVSWYQQTPGQGLQFLFEYFSETQRNKGNFPGRFSGRQFSNSRSEMNVSTLELGDSALYLCASSLLVPGGPNNEQFFGPGTRLTVL.

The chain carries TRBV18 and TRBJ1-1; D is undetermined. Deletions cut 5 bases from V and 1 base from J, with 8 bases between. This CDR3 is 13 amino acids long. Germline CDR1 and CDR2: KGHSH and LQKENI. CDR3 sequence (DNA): TGTGCCAGCTCAAATAGTAAGAACACTGAAGCTTTCTTT. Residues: CASSNSKNTEAFF.

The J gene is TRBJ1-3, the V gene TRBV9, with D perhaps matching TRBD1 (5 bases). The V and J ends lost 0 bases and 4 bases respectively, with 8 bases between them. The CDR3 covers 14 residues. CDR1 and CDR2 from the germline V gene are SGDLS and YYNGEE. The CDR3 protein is CASSVAEGGNTIYF. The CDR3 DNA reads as TGTGCCAGCAGCGTAGCAGAGGGGGGAAACACCATATATTTT. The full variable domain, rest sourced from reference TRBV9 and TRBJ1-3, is DSGVTQTPKHLITATGQRVTLRCSPRSGDLSVYWYQQSLDQGLQFLIQYYNGEERAKGNILERFSAQQFPDLHSELNLSSLELGDSALYFCASSVAEGGNTIYFGEGSWLTVV.

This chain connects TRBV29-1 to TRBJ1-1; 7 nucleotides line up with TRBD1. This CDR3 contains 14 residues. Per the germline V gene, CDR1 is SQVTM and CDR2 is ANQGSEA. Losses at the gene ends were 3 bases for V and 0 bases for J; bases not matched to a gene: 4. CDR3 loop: CSVDPTGMNTEAFF. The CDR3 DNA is TGCAGCGTTGACCCGACAGGGATGAACACTGAAGCTTTCTTT.

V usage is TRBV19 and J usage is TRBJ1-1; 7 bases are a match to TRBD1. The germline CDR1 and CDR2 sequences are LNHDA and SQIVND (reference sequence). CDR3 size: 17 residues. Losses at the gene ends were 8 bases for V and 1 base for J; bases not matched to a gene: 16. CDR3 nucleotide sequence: TGTGCCAGTCACCCCCCGACAGGGAGAATGGGGAACACTGAAGCTTTCTTT. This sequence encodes CASHPPTGRMGNTEAFF.

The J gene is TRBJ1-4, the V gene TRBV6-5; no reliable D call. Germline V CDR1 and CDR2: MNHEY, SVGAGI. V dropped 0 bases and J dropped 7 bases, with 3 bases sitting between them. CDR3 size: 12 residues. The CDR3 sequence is CASSYSGEKLFF. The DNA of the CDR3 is TGTGCCAGCAGTTACTCGGGTGAAAAACTGTTTTTT.

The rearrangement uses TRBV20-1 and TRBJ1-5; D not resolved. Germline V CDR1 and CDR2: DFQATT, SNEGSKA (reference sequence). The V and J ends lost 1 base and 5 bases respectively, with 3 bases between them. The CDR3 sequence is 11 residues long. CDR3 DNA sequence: TGCAGTGCTAGAGGACATCAGCCCCAGCATTTT. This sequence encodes CSARGHQPQHF.

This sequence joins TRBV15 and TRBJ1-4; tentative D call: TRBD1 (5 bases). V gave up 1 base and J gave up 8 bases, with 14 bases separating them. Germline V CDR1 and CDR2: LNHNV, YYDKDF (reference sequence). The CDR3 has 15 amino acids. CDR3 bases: TGTGCCACCAGCAGAGGGGGACTGCTTAACGAAAAACTGTTTTTT. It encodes CATSRGGLLNEKLFF.

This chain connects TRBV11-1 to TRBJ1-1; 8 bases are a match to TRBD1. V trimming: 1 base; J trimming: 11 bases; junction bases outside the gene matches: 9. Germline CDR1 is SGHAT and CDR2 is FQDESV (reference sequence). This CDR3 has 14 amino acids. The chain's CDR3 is CASSLEGTGFRAFF. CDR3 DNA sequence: TGTGCCAGCAGCTTAGAAGGGACAGGCTTTCGGGCTTTCTTT.

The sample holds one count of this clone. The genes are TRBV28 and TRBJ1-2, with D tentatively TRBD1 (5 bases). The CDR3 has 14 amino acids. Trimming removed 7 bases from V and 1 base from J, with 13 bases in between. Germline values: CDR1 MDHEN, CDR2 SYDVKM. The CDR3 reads CASTGTPFNYGYTF. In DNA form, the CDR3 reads TGTGCCAGCACCGGGACGCCCTTTAACTATGGCTACACCTTC.

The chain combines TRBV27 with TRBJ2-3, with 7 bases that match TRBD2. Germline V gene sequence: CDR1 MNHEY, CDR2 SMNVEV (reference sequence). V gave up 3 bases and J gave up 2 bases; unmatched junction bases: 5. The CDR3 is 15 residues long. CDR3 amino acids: CASSFAGGYTDTQYF. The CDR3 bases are TGTGCCAGCAGTTTTGCCGGGGGGTACACAGATACGCAGTATTTT.

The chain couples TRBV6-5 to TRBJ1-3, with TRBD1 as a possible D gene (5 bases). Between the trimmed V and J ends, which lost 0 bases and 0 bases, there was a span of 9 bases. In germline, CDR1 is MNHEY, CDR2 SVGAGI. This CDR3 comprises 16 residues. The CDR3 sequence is CASSYSIGTSGNTIYF. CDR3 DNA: TGTGCCAGCAGTTACTCTATCGGGACCTCTGGAAACACCATATATTTT.

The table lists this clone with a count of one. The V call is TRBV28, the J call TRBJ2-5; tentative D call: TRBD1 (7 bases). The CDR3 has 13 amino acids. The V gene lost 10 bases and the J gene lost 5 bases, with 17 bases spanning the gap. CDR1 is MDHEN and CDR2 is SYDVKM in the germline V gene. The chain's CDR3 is CATTSGGLETQYF. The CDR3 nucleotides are TGTGCCACAACCTCAGGGGGGTTGGAGACCCAGTACTTC.

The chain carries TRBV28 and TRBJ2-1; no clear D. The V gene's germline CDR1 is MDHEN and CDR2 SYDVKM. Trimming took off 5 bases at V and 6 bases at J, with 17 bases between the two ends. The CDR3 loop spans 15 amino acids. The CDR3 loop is CASSTIPPGGNEQFF. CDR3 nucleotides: TGTGCCAGCAGTACCATCCCTCCCGGCGGCAATGAGCAGTTCTTC.

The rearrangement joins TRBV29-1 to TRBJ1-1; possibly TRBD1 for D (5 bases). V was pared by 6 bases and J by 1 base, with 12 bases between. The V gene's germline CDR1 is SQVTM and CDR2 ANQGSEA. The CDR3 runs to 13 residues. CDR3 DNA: TGCAGCGTAGACGGCAGGGAGAACACTGAAGCTTTCTTT. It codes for CSVDGRENTEAFF.

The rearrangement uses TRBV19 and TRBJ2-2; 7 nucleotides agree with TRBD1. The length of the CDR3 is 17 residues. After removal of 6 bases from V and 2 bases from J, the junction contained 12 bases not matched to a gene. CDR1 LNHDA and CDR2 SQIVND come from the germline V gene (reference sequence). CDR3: CASRRGQVSLNTGELFF. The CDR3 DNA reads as TGTGCCAGTAGGAGAGGACAGGTCAGCCTAAACACCGGGGAGCTGTTTTTT.

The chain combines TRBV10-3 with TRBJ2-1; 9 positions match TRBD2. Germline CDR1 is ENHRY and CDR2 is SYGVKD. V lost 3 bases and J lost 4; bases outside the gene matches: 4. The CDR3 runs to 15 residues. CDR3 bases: TGTGCCATCAGTGAATTTAGCGGGGGATACAATGAGCAGTTCTTC. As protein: CAISEFSGGYNEQFF.

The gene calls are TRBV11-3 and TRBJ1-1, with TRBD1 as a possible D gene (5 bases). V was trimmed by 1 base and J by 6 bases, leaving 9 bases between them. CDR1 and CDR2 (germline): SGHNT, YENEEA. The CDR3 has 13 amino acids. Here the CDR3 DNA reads TGTGCCAGCAGCTTAGGTGAAGGGGCTGAAGCTTTCTTT. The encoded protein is CASSLGEGAEAFF.

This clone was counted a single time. CDR3 DNA sequence: TGCGCCAGCAGCTTGGCCCTGTCTGACACCGGGGAGCTGTTTTTT. Translation gives CASSLALSDTGELFF. The J gene is TRBJ2-2, the V gene TRBV5-1; D not certain. CDR1 is SGHRS and CDR2 is YFSETQ in the germline V gene. The CDR3 sequence is 15 residues long. Trimming pared 0 bases from V and 3 bases from J, leaving 9 bases between.

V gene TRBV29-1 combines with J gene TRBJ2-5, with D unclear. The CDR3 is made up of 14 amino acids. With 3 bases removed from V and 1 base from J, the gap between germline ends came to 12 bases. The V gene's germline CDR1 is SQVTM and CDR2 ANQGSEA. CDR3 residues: CSVEIPGAQETQYF. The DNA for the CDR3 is TGCAGCGTTGAGATCCCGGGCGCCCAAGAGACCCAGTACTTC. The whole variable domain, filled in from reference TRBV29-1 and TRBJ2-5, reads SAVISQKPSRDICQRGTSLTIQCQVDSQVTMMFWYRQQPGQSLTLIATANQGSEATYESGFVIDKFPISRPNLTFSTLTVSNMSPEDSSIYLCSVEIPGAQETQYFGPGTRLLVL.

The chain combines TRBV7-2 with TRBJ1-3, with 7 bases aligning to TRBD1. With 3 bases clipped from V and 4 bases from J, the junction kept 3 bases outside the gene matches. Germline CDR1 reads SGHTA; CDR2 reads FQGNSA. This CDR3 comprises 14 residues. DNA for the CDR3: TGTGCCAGCAGCTTCAGGGGGAGAGGAAACACCATATATTTT. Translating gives CASSFRGRGNTIYF.

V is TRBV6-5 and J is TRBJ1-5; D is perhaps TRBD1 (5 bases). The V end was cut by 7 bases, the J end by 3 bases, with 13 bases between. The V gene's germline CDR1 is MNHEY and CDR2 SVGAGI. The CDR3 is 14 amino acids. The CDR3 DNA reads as TGTGCCAGCATGGAAGTAGGGGCCAATCAGCCCCAGCATTTT. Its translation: CASMEVGANQPQHF.

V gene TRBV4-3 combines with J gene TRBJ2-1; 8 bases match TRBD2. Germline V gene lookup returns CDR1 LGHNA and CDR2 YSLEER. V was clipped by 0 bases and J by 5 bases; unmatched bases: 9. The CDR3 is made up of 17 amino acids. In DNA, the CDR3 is TGCGCCAGCAGCCAAGATCTCCGGGCGGGGGGTCACAATGAGCAGTTCTTC. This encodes CASSQDLRAGGHNEQFF.